This T cell receptor beta chain comes out of a study of blood T cell repertoires in COVID-19. On the study more broadly: COVID-19 samples collected from the United States, Italy and Spain covered acute and convalescent phases. The cDNA or gDNA used as material had been derived from T cells, B-cell-depleted T cells, or PBMCs.

As handled by the study authors: Reference gene primer amplification yielded estimated nucleated cell counts. TCRdb keeps only in-frame clones here, not all; method: immunoSEQ multiplex PCR. V and J calls and clone size are given by that table; D and trimming were obtained from the DNA. The sample consists of about 130,000 clones, over 75% of them appearing once. The CDR3 is made up of 16 amino acids. The ends were cut back, 5 bases at V and 0 bases at J, with 14 bases in the middle. CDR1 is SNHLY, CDR2 FYNNEI, per germline. This sequence was found in a man in his sixties with acute or convalescent COVID-19. This rearrangement joins TRBV2 to TRBJ2-4; D remains ambiguous. Sequencing was done on a sample of peripheral blood. The DNA of the CDR3 is TGTGCCAGCAGTAGACTTAGCCGTATAGCCAAAAACATTCAGTACTTC. Its protein product is CASSRLSRIAKNIQYF. Variable domain in full (rest from reference TRBV2 and TRBJ2-4): EPEVTQTPSHQVTQMGQEVILRCVPISNHLYFYWYRQILGQKVEFLVSFYNNEISEKSEIFDDQFSVERPDGSNFTLKIRSTKLEDSAMYFCASSRLSRIAKNIQYFGAGTRLSVL.